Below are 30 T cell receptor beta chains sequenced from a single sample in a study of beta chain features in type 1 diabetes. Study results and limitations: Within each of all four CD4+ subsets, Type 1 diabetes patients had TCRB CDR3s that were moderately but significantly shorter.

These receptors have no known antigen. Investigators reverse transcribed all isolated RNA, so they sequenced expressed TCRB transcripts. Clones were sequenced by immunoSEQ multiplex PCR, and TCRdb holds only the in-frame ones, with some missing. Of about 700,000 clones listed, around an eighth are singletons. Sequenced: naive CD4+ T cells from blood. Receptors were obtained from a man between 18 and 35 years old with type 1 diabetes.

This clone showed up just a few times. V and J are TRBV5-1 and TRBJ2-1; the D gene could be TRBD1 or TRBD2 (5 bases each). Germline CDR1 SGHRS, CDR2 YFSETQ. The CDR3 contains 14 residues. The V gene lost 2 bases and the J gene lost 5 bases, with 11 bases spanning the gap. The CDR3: CASSLPGPNNEQFF. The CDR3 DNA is TGCGCCAGCAGCTTACCGGGACCAAACAATGAGCAGTTCTTC.

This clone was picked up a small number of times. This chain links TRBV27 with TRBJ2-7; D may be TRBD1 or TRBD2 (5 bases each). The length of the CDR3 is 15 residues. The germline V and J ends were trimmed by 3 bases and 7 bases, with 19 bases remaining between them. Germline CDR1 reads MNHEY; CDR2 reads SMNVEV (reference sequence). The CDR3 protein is CASSLWGSSPGEQYF. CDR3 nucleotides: TGTGCCAGCAGTTTGTGGGGGTCCTCCCCCGGGGAGCAGTACTTC.

CDR3 loop: CASSSPAGGTDTQYF. The CDR3 nucleotides read TGTGCCAGCAGCTCCCCGGCGGGGGGAACAGATACGCAGTATTTT. V and J are TRBV13 and TRBJ2-3, with 8 bases identical to TRBD2. The CDR3 consists of 15 residues. Germline V lookup: CDR1 PRHDT, CDR2 FYEKMQ (reference sequence). The J segment lost 3 bases and the V segment lost 4 bases, leaving 6 bases of the junction unmatched.

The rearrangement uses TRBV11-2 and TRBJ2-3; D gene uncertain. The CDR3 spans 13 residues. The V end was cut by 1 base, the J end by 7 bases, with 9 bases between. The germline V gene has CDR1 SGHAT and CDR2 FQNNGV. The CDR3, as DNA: TGTGCCAGCAGCTTAGCGACTGGTCATACGCAGTATTTT. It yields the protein CASSLATGHTQYF.

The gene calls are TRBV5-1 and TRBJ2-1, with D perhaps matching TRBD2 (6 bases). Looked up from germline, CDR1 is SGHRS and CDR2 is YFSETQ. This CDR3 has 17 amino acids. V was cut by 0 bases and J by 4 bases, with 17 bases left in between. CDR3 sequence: CASSLEGLLYIYNEQFF. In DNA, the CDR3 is TGCGCCAGCAGCTTGGAGGGACTGTTGTACATTTACAATGAGCAGTTCTTC.

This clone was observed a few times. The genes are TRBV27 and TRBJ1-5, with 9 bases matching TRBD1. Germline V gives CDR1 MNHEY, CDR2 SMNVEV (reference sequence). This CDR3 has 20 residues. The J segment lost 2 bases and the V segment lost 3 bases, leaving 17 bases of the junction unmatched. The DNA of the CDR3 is TGTGCCAGCAGTTTTCTCTCCTCTCCGGGACAGGGATGGGGCAATCAGCCCCAGCATTTT. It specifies CASSFLSSPGQGWGNQPQHF.

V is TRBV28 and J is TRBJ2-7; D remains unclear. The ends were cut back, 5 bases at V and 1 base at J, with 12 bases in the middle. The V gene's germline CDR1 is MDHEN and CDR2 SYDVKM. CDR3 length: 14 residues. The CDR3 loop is CASSPPVGSYEQYF. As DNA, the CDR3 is TGTGCCAGCAGTCCCCCTGTGGGGTCCTACGAGCAGTACTTC.

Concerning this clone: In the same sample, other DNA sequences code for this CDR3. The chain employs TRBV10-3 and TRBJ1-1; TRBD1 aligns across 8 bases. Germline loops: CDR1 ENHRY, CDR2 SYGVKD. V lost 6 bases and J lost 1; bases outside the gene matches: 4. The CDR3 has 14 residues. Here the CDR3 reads CAISDGQGNTEAFF. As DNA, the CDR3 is TGTGCCATCAGCGACGGACAGGGGAACACTGAAGCTTTCTTT.

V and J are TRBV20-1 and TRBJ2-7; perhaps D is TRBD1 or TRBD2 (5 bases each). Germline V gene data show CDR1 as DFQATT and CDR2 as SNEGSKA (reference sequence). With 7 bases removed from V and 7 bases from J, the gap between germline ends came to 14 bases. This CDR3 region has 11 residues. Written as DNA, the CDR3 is TGCAGTGGCCTCGGGGACCGTGAGCAGTACTTC. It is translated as CSGLGDREQYF.

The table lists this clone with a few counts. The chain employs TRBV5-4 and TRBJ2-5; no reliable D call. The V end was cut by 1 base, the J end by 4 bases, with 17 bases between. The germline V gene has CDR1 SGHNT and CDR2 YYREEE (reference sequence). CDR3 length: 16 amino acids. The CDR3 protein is CASSLMVSAGRETQYF. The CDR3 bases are TGTGCCAGCAGCTTGATGGTCTCGGCCGGAAGAGAGACCCAGTACTTC.

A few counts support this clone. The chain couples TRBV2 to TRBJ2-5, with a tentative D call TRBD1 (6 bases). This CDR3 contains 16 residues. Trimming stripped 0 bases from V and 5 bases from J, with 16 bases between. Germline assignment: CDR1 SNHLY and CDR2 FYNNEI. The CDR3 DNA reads TGTGCCAGCAGTGAAGCGGCTTTGGGGGCGACGGAGACCCAGTACTTC. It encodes CASSEAALGATETQYF.

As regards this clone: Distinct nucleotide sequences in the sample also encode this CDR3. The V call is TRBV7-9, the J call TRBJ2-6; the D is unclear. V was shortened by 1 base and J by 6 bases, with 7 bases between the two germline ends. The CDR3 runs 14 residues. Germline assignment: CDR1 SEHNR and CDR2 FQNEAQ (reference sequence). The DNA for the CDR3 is TGTGCCAGCAGCTTAGGTGGGGTGGCCAACGTCCTGACTTTC. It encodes CASSLGGVANVLTF.

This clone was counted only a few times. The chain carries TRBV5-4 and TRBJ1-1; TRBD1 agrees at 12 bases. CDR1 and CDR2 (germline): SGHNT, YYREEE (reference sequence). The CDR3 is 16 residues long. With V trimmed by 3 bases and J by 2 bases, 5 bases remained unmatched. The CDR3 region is CASSSTGQGANTEAFF. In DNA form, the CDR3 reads TGTGCCAGCAGCTCAACGGGACAGGGGGCCAACACTGAAGCTTTCTTT.

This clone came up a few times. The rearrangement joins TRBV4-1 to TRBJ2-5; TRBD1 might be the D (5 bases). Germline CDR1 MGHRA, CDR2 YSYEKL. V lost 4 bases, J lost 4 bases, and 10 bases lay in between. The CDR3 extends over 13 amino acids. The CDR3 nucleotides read TGCGCCAGCAGCCGTGAAGGGGCAGAGACCCAGTACTTC. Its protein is CASSREGAETQYF.

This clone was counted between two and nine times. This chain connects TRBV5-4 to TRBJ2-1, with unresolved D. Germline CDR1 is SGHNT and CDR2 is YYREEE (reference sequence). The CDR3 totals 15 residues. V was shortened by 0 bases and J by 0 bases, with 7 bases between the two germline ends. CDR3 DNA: TGTGCCAGCAGCTTGGGGTATAACTCCTACAATGAGCAGTTCTTC. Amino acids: CASSLGYNSYNEQFF.

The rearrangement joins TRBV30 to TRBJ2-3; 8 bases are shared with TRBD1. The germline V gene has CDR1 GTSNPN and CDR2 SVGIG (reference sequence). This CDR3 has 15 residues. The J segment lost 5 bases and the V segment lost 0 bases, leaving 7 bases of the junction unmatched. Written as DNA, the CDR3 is TGTGCCTGGAGTGTACCCCAGGGGGCGATAGATACGCAGTATTTT. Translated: CAWSVPQGAIDTQYF. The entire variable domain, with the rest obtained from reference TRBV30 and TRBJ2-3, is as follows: SQTIHQWPATLVQPVGSPLSLECTVEGTSNPNLYWYRQAAGRGLQLLFYSVGIGQISSEVPQNLSASRPQDRQFILSSKKLLLSDSGFYLCAWSVPQGAIDTQYFGPGTRLTVL.

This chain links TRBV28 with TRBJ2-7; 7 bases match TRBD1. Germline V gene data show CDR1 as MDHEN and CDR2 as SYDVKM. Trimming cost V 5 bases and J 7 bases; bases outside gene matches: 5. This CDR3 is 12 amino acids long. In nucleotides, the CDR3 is TGTGCCAGCAGTACTGACAGGGTGGAGCAGTACTTC. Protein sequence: CASSTDRVEQYF.

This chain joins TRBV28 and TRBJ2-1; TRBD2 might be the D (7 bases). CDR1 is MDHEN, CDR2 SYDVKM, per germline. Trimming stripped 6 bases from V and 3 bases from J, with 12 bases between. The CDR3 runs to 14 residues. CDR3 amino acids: CASSRGGGYNEQFF. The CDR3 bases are TGTGCCAGCAGCCGGGGAGGGGGCTACAATGAGCAGTTCTTC.

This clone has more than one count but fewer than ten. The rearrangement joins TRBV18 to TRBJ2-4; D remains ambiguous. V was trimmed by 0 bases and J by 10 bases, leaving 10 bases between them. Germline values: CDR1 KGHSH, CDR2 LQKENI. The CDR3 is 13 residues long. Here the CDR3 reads CASSPPSLGIQYF. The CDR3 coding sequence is TGTGCCAGCTCACCACCGTCCCTAGGTATTCAGTACTTC.

This CDR3 reads CASSEEAGTEAFF. Here the CDR3 DNA reads TGTGCCAGCAGTGAAGAAGCGGGAACTGAAGCTTTCTTT. The chain combines TRBV2 with TRBJ1-1, with D unclear. With 1 base removed from V and 5 bases from J, the gap between germline ends came to 8 bases. Germline assignment: CDR1 SNHLY and CDR2 FYNNEI. This CDR3 spans 13 amino acids.

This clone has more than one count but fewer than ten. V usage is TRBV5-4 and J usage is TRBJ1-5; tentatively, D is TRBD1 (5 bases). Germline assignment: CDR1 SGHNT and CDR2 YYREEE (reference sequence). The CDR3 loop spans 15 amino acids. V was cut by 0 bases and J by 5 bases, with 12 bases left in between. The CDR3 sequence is CASSLDPGTDQPQHF. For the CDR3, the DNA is TGTGCCAGCAGCTTGGATCCAGGGACCGATCAGCCCCAGCATTTT.

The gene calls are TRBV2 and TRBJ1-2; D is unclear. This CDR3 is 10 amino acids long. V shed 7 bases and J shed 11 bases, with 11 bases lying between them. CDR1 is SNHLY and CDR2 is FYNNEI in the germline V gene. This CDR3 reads CASMGRSYTF. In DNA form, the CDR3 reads TGTGCCAGCATGGGCAGGTCATACACCTTC.

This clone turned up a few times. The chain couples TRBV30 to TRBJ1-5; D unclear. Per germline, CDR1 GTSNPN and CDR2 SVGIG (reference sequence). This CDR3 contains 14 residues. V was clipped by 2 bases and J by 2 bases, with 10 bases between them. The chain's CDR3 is CAWSWGRGNQPQHF. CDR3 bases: TGTGCCTGGAGTTGGGGAAGGGGCAATCAGCCCCAGCATTTT. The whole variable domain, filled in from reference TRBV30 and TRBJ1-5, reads SQTIHQWPATLVQPVGSPLSLECTVEGTSNPNLYWYRQAAGRGLQLLFYSVGIGQISSEVPQNLSASRPQDRQFILSSKKLLLSDSGFYLCAWSWGRGNQPQHFGDGTRLSIL.

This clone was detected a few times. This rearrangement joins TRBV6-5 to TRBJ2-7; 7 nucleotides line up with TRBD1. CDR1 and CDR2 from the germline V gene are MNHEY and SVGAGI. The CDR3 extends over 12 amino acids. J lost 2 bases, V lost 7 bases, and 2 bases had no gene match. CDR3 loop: CASIGTAYEQYF. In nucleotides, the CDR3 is TGTGCCAGCATTGGGACAGCCTACGAGCAGTACTTC.

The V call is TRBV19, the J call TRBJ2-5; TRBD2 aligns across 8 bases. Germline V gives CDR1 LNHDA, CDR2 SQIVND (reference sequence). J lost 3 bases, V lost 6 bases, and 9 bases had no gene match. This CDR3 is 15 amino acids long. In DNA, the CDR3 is TGTGCCAGTAGAGGCCTGGCGGGGGGAGAAGAGACCCAGTACTTC. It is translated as CASRGLAGGEETQYF.

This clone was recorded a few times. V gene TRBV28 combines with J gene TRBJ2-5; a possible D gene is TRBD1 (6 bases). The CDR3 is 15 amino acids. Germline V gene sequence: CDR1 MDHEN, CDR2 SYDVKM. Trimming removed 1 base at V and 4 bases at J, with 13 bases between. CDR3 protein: CASSLLQGGGETQYF. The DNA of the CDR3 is TGTGCCAGCAGTTTATTACAGGGTGGGGGAGAGACCCAGTACTTC.

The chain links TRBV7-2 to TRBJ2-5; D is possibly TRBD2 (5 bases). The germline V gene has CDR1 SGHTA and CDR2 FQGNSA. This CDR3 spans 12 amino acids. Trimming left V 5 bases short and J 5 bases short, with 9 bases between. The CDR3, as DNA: TGTGCCAGCAGCACCCAGCGGGAGACCCAGTACTTC. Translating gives CASSTQRETQYF. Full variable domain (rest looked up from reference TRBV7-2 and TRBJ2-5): GAGVSQSPSNKVTEKGKDVELRCDPISGHTALYWYRQSLGQGLEFLIYFQGNSAPDKSGLPSDRFSAERTGGSVSTLTIQRTQQEDSAVYLCASSTQRETQYFGPGTRLLVL.

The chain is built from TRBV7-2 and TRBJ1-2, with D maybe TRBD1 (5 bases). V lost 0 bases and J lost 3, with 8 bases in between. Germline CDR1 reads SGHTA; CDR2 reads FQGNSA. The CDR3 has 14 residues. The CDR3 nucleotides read TGTGCCAGCAGCTTAGCGATGACAGACTATGGCTACACCTTC. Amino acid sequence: CASSLAMTDYGYTF.

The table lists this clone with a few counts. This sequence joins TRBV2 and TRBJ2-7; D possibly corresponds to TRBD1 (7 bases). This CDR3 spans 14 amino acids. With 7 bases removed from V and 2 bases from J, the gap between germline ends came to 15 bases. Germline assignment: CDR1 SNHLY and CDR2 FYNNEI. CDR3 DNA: TGTGCCAGCACGGGGGACAGCCGGACCTACGAGCAGTACTTC. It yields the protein CASTGDSRTYEQYF.

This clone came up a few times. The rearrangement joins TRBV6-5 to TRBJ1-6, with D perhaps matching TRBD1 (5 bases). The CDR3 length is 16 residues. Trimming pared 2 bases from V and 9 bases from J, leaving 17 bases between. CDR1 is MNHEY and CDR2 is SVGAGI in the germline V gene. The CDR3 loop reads CASSYGQGSRSSPLHF. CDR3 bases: TGTGCCAGCAGTTACGGGCAGGGTTCCCGGAGTTCACCCCTCCACTTT.